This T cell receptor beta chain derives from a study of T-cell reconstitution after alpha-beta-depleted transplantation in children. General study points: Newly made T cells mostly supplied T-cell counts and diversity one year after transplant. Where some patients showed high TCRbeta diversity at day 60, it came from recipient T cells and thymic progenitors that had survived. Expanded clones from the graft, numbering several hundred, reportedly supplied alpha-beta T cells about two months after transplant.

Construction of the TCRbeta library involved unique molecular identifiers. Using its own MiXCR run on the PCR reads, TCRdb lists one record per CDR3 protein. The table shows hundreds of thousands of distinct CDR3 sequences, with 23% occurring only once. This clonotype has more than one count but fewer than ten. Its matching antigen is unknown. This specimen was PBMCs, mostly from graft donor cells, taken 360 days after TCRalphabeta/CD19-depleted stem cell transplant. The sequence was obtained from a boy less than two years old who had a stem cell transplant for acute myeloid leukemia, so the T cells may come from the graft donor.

The CDR3 reads CASGLPSTCPGCYEQYV. The CDR3 DNA is TGTGCTAGTGGTTTGCCAAGTACCTGTCCCGGCTGCTACGAGCAGTACGTC. This chain joins TRBV12-5 and TRBJ2-7; D is uncertain. This CDR3 comprises 17 residues. Per the germline V gene, CDR1 is LGHNT and CDR2 is FRNRAP. The germline V and J ends were trimmed by 2 bases and 3 bases, with 20 bases remaining between them.